The T cell receptor (beta chain) described here comes from a study of T-cell memory formation after mild COVID-19. The 5'RACE method, run with constant-segment primers, produced TCR alpha and TCR beta cDNA libraries (carrying sample barcodes and UMIs). TCRdb redid the calling of the 5' RACE reads with MiXCR, one entry per CDR3 protein. The table includes approximately 500,000 distinct CDR3 sequences, roughly 23% detected once. This clonotype has more than one count but fewer than ten. The antigen is not known. Overall study results and limits: Day 15 to 85 contracting clones showed balanced CD4/CD8; later expanders leaned CD4+.

The germline V gene encodes CDR1 SGHNT and CDR2 YENEEA. The V end lost 5 bases, the J end lost 7 bases, and 9 bases lay between the germline ends. There are 11 residues in the CDR3. V usage is TRBV11-3 and J usage is TRBJ2-7; D ambiguous. Source material: PBMCs or a T cell subset sorted from them (not recorded which). The TCR sequence derives from an adult woman who had mild COVID-19 (a few samples of this study predate the infection). Cell type and time point are not known. This CDR3 reads CASSMDREQYF. The CDR3 nucleotides read TGTGCCAGCAGCATGGACCGGGAGCAGTACTTC.